Included here is one T cell receptor beta chain sequence, with context. Its antigen is currently unknown. A second PCR of 7 to 11 cycles used a sample-barcoded 5' primer and a J-beta primer mix. TCRdb re-called the 5' RACE reads through MiXCR, storing one row per CDR3 protein. This table holds approximately 780,000 distinct CDR3 sequences, 25% to 30% found once. The donors, healthy Caucasians from Russia, were aged roughly 6 to 90. V was pared by 1 base and J by 3 bases, with 6 bases between. The CDR3 sequence is 13 residues long. The germline V gene encodes CDR1 WSHSY and CDR2 SAAADI. This sample is part of a study of blood T cells in healthy people across ages. General observations from the study: The long-lived group displayed more naive CD4+ cells, plus higher diversity, than the aged donors did.

This sample was shared with a second study, whose subject was T cells of mothers and their children. That investigation notes: Related mother-child pairs shared marginally more repertoire than unrelated pairs, though not significantly.

The sequence was collected from a boy aged 5-17 years in good health. The sequencing input was blood. The chain joins TRBV10-2 to TRBJ1-2; D ambiguous. The CDR3 DNA sequence: TGCGCCAGCAGTGAGTGGTCCTACTATGGCTACACCTTC. Encoded protein: CASSEWSYYGYTF.